The 20 T cell receptor beta chains given below trace back to one sample, sequenced in a study of shared clonotypes between healthy human individuals. The naive CD8 fraction comprised CD45RO-negative cells positively selected for CCR7 and excluded terminally differentiated effector memory CD45RA+ cells. TCRdb's copy holds only in-frame clones and misses some; the assay was immunoSEQ multiplex PCR. This table has over 2 million clones, just under 95% appearing once. Source material: naive CD8+ T cells sorted from blood. The receptors were gathered from a man aged 18-30 years in good health.

The chain links TRBV27 to TRBJ1-2; unclear D gene. Germline assignment: CDR1 MNHEY and CDR2 SMNVEV (reference sequence). This CDR3 region has 15 residues. Trimming removed 5 bases from V and 2 bases from J, with 15 bases in between. The DNA for the CDR3 is TGTGCCAGCAGTCCCTCGCTTGGGGTAAACTATGGCTACACCTTC. Amino acid sequence: CASSPSLGVNYGYTF.

The J gene is TRBJ1-5, the V gene TRBV7-9, with a possible D match to TRBD1 (5 bases). From germline, CDR1 is SEHNR and CDR2 FQNEAQ (reference sequence). V lost 1 base, J lost 3 bases, and 7 bases lay in between. This CDR3 has 14 amino acids. The CDR3 sequence is CASSLVGLNQPQHF. The CDR3 DNA reads TGTGCCAGCAGCTTAGTGGGACTCAATCAGCCCCAGCATTTT. Using reference TRBV7-9 and TRBJ1-5 for the parts outside the CDR3, the full variable domain is DTGVSQNPRHKITKRGQNVTFRCDPISEHNRLYWYRQTLGQGPEFLTYFQNEAQLEKSRLLSDRFSAERPKGSFSTLEIQRTEQGDSAMYLCASSLVGLNQPQHFGDGTRLSIL.

The rearrangement links TRBV4-1 to TRBJ2-1, with D perhaps matching TRBD1 (5 bases). This CDR3 is 14 amino acids long. The V end was cut by 4 bases, the J end by 3 bases, with 10 bases between. Germline V gene data show CDR1 as MGHRA and CDR2 as YSYEKL. Here the CDR3 DNA reads TGCGCCAGCAGCCCTTATAGGGGCTACAATGAGCAGTTCTTC. It codes for CASSPYRGYNEQFF.

The chain uses TRBV18 and TRBJ2-1; 13 bases match TRBD2. After removal of 0 bases from V and 4 bases from J, the junction contained 6 bases not matched to a gene. The CDR3 sequence is 18 residues long. In germline, CDR1 is KGHSH, CDR2 LQKENI. CDR3 DNA: TGTGCCAGCTCACCACCGACTAGCGGGAGGTCGACGTACAATGAGCAGTTCTTC. Its translation: CASSPPTSGRSTYNEQFF.

Comment on this clone: The junction shows a germline mismatch at one end, possibly a read error. The rearrangement uses TRBV7-9 and TRBJ1-5, with a possible D match to TRBD1 (6 bases). The CDR3 consists of 15 residues. CDR1 is SEHNR and CDR2 is FQNEAQ in the germline V gene (reference sequence). For the CDR3, the DNA is TGTGCCAGCAACTTAGCAGGGGATAGCAATCAGCCCCAGCATTTT. Amino acid sequence: CASNLAGDSNQPQHF.

The table lists this clone with a count of one. The identical CDR3 is also encoded by other nucleotide sequences in the sample. V usage is TRBV4-1 and J usage is TRBJ2-5; possible D gene TRBD1, 6 bases. The CDR3 sequence is 14 residues long. V lost 1 base, J lost 2 bases, and 8 bases lay in between. CDR1 is MGHRA, CDR2 YSYEKL, per germline. The CDR3 spells CASSQVGAQETQYF. The CDR3 coding sequence is TGCGCCAGCAGCCAAGTGGGGGCGCAAGAGACCCAGTACTTC.

V is TRBV6-1 and J is TRBJ1-5; D gene uncertain. The V end lost 6 bases, the J end lost 6 bases, and 15 bases lay between the germline ends. Germline lookup yields CDR1 MNHNS and CDR2 SASEGT. The CDR3 totals 14 residues. Here the CDR3 DNA reads TGTGCCAGCAGGGTTAGGATCCGAGGTCAGCCCCAGCATTTT. Encoded protein: CASRVRIRGQPQHF.

The V gene is TRBV28, the J gene TRBJ2-5; D is possibly TRBD2 (6 bases). CDR1 is MDHEN and CDR2 is SYDVKM in the germline V gene. The CDR3 contains 15 residues. V was trimmed by 3 bases and J by 3 bases, leaving 14 bases between them. CDR3 sequence (DNA): TGTGCCAGCAGTTTTGGCAGGGAGGTCGAAGAGACCCAGTACTTC. It specifies CASSFGREVEETQYF. Full variable domain (outside the CDR3, taken from reference TRBV28 and TRBJ2-5): DVKVTQSSRYLVKRTGEKVFLECVQDMDHENMFWYRQDPGLGLRLIYFSYDVKMKEKGDIPEGYSVSREKKERFSLILESASTNQTSMYLCASSFGREVEETQYFGPGTRLLVL.

The rearrangement links TRBV21-1 to TRBJ1-5; TRBD1 was called by the table and not checked on the DNA. TRBV21-1 is described as a pseudogene. The CDR3 extends over 13 amino acids. The DNA of the CDR3 is TGTGCCAGCACCCTCCAGGGGAACCAGCCCCAGCATTTT. The encoded protein is CASTLQGNQPQHF.

On this clone: Distinct nucleotide sequences in the sample also encode this CDR3. V usage is TRBV19 and J usage is TRBJ1-2, with D possibly matching TRBD1 (5 bases). V lost 6 bases, J lost 4 bases, and 12 bases lay in between. Germline V gene lookup returns CDR1 LNHDA and CDR2 SQIVND (reference sequence). This CDR3 comprises 13 residues. The CDR3 DNA is TGTGCCAGTAGCCCCGGGACGGCCTATGGCTACACCTTC. Translated: CASSPGTAYGYTF.

This clone was detected a few times. The chain has TRBV6-1 and TRBJ1-2, with 7 positions matching TRBD1. In germline, CDR1 is MNHNS, CDR2 SASEGT. V gave up 10 bases and J gave up 3 bases; unmatched junction bases: 5. The CDR3 extends over 12 amino acids. This chain's CDR3 is CAITGTDYGYTF. The CDR3, as DNA: TGTGCCATTACCGGGACAGACTATGGCTACACCTTC.

In DNA form, the CDR3 reads TGTGCCTGGCGTTGGGGGGCCGGGGCCAATGAGCAGTTCTTC. Amino acid sequence: CAWRWGAGANEQFF. V usage is TRBV30 and J usage is TRBJ2-1; D assignment may be TRBD1 or TRBD2 (6 bases each). The CDR3 consists of 14 residues. The V end was cut by 5 bases, the J end by 6 bases, with 17 bases between. From germline, CDR1 is GTSNPN and CDR2 SVGIG (reference sequence).

A remark on this clone: This same CDR3 is encoded by further DNA sequences in the sample. The chain has TRBV4-3 and TRBJ2-7, with D hard to call. V was clipped by 4 bases and J by 1 base, with 11 bases between them. The CDR3 covers 14 residues. Germline-derived CDR1 and CDR2 are LGHNA and YSLEER. The CDR3 spells CASSPLLGSYEQYF. The CDR3 nucleotides are TGCGCCAGCAGCCCCCTGCTGGGGTCCTACGAGCAGTACTTC.

This chain connects TRBV28 to TRBJ2-1; D uncertain. CDR3 size: 13 residues. CDR1 is MDHEN, CDR2 SYDVKM, per germline. The V end was cut by 2 bases, the J end by 8 bases, with 10 bases between. This CDR3 is CASSLPSQDEQFF. CDR3 nucleotide sequence: TGTGCCAGCAGTTTACCTAGTCAGGATGAGCAGTTCTTC.

V and J are TRBV2 and TRBJ1-2; TRBD1 matches 7 bases. The CDR3 is made up of 15 amino acids. The trim removed 3 bases at V and 4 bases at J, leaving 8 bases unmatched. Germline-derived CDR1 and CDR2 are SNHLY and FYNNEI. The CDR3 spells CASSEGAGGGYGYTF. As DNA, the CDR3 is TGTGCCAGCAGTGAGGGGGCAGGGGGTGGCTATGGCTACACCTTC.

With regard to this clone: Other DNA sequences in this specimen translate into the identical CDR3. J is TRBJ2-1 and V is TRBV4-1; a weak D match, TRBD1 (6 bases). Germline CDR1 reads MGHRA; CDR2 reads YSYEKL. The V and J ends lost 1 base and 1 base respectively, with 8 bases between them. The CDR3 length is 15 residues. Here the CDR3 DNA reads TGCGCCAGCAGCCAAGTTACAGGGTCCTACAATGAGCAGTTCTTC. It translates to CASSQVTGSYNEQFF.

V gene TRBV19 combines with J gene TRBJ2-7, with TRBD1 matching over 9 bases. The V gene's germline CDR1 is LNHDA and CDR2 SQIVND (reference sequence). Losses at the gene ends were 8 bases for V and 4 bases for J; bases not matched to a gene: 9. CDR3 size: 14 residues. As DNA, the CDR3 is TGTGCCAGTGGACCGGGACAGGGAGAATACGAGCAGTACTTC. Its translation is CASGPGQGEYEQYF.

This sequence joins TRBV29-1 and TRBJ2-5, with a weak D call TRBD2 (7 bases). V dropped 6 bases and J dropped 5 bases, with 22 bases sitting between them. Germline CDR1 reads SQVTM; CDR2 reads ANQGSEA. This CDR3 spans 15 amino acids. Here the CDR3 reads CSVDPRGGVLETQYF. In DNA form, the CDR3 reads TGCAGCGTCGACCCGAGGGGGGGCGTCTTGGAGACCCAGTACTTC.

This chain connects TRBV6-1 to TRBJ1-2; no clear D gene. The CDR3 runs to 12 residues. The germline V gene has CDR1 MNHNS and CDR2 SASEGT. Between the trimmed V and J ends, which lost 1 base and 8 bases, there was a span of 8 bases. In nucleotides, the CDR3 is TGTGCCAGCAGTGAAGAGACGGAGGGCTACACCTTC. It is translated as CASSEETEGYTF.

The V call is TRBV5-1, the J call TRBJ2-5; 14 bases are a match to TRBD2. The length of the CDR3 is 17 residues. Germline V gives CDR1 SGHRS, CDR2 YFSETQ. Unmatched junction bases numbered 11, after V lost 4 bases and J lost 6 bases. DNA of the CDR3: TGCGCCAGCAGCCTACGAAAGGGACTAGCGGGAGAACAGACCCAGTACTTC. Residues: CASSLRKGLAGEQTQYF. Full variable domain (outside the CDR3, taken from reference TRBV5-1 and TRBJ2-5): KAGVTQTPRYLIKTRGQQVTLSCSPISGHRSVSWYQQTPGQGLQFLFEYFSETQRNKGNFPGRFSGRQFSNSRSEMNVSTLELGDSALYLCASSLRKGLAGEQTQYFGPGTRLLVL.